What follows is one T cell receptor (beta chain) and its context. The antigen is unknown. V lost 3 bases and J 0 bases, leaving 14 bases between the germline ends. Germline V CDR1 and CDR2: LNHDA, SQIVND (reference sequence). The CDR3 length is 16 residues. This table comes from immunoSEQ multiplex PCR, and its TCRdb copy is limited to in-frame clones, with some not included. The sample contains some 70,000 clones, 75% to 90% of which appear only once. No infections or other immune events were documented during collection. These data belong to a study of identifying expanded T cells in peripheral blood. Overall study findings and caveats: Technical replicates showed around 1.2 changed clones; two weeks roughly 15; four weeks 19. Across healthy donors, higher total template counts meant significantly greater approximately two-week count variance.

The rearrangement joins TRBV19 to TRBJ1-1; tentatively, D is TRBD1 (5 bases). The source material was blood. This receptor was taken from a person aged 18-70 years in good health. The CDR3 sequence is CASSIDPRDLNTEAFF. In nucleotides, the CDR3 is TGTGCCAGTAGTATCGATCCCCGGGACCTGAACACTGAAGCTTTCTTT.